Listed below are T cell receptor beta chains from one sample, sequenced in a study of PD-1 blockade in classical Hodgkin lymphoma. TCRdb's copy holds only in-frame clones and misses some; the assay was immunoSEQ multiplex PCR. This sample has 90,000 to 95,000 clones; 85% to 90% occur once, and the top ten carry approximately 11%. Sample: peripheral blood mononuclear cells (PBMCs), taken before the second cycle of nivolumab. The origin of the receptors is a human donor with classical Hodgkin lymphoma. The CDR3 runs from the conserved cysteine through the conserved F or W. D genes are given only for firm matches.

V	J	D	DNA	CDR3
TRBV6-6	TRBJ2-7	TRBD1	TGTGCCAGCAGTTACTCGGTGTCAGGGGGCTCCTACGAGCAGTACTTC	CASSYSVSGGSYEQYF
TRBV6-1	TRBJ1-2	-	TGTGCCAGCAGTGAACGAAACCTAAACGGCTTC	CASSERNLNGF
TRBV5-1	TRBJ1-1	-	TGCGCCAGCAGCTTGGCCCTGACAAGCACTGAAGCTTTCTTT	CASSLALTSTEAFF
TRBV6-5	TRBJ1-1	-	TGTGCCAGCAGTTACCGAGGTGACAACACTGAAGCTTTCTTT	CASSYRGDNTEAFF
TRBV7-2	TRBJ2-7	TRBD2	TGTGCCAGCAGCTTAGGAAGCGGGAGTTCCTCCTACGAGCAGTACTTC	CASSLGSGSSSYEQYF
TRBV28	TRBJ2-5	TRBD1	TGTGCCAGCAGTGAACTGGGACAGGGAGAGACCCAGTACTTC	CASSELGQGETQYF
TRBV2	TRBJ2-2	TRBD1	TGTGCCAGCGGACAGGAGAACACCGGGGAGCTGTTTTTT	CASGQENTGELFF
TRBV27	TRBJ1-1	-	TGTGCCAGGACGAGAAATCCCCCGACACCTAACACTGAAGCTTTCTTT	CARTRNPPTPNTEAFF
TRBV7-9	TRBJ1-4	-	TGTGCCAGCAGCGATACAGGGTATAATGAAAAACTGTTTTTT	CASSDTGYNEKLFF
TRBV6-5	TRBJ2-7	-	TGTGCCAGCAGTTACTCAGGGGGGCCCGAGCAGTACTTC	CASSYSGGPEQYF
TRBV15	TRBJ2-3	-	TGTGCCACCAGCTCAAGAAAAGAAGCGAATAAGGATACGCAGTATTTT	CATSSRKEANKDTQYF
TRBV5-1	TRBJ2-5	-	TGCGCCAGCTGCACCTCGATGGGACAAGAGACCCAGTACTTC	CASCTSMGQETQYF
TRBV2	TRBJ1-2	-	TGTGCCAGCAGTGATGGTGTGGTAGGCTACACCTTC	CASSDGVVGYTF
TRBV4-1	TRBJ2-4	-	TGCGCCAGCAGCCAAGATTGGCCGCTCAAAAACATTCAGTACTTC	CASSQDWPLKNIQYF
TRBV5-6	TRBJ2-3	-	TGTGCCAGCAGCTTGTGGCAGGTCAGCACAGATACGCAGTATTTT	CASSLWQVSTDTQYF
TRBV7-2	TRBJ1-6	-	TGTGCCAGCAGCTTAGGGAATTCACCCCTCCACTTT	CASSLGNSPLHF
TRBV28	TRBJ2-7	TRBD1	TGTGCCAGCAGCTTTTCCCCGACAGGGGCTGCTTACGAGCAGTACTTC	CASSFSPTGAAYEQYF
TRBV10-3	TRBJ2-7	-	TGTGCCATCAGTGGAAGGGAGGTTTGGTACTTC	CAISGREVWYF
TRBV29-1	TRBJ2-7	-	TGCAGCGTTGTAGAGGCGGGCTTCTACGAGCAGTACTTC	CSVVEAGFYEQYF